These T cell receptor beta chains were read from a single sample in a study of cytomegalovirus exposure and HLA in healthy donors. Only in-frame clones appear in the TCRdb table, and some are missing; sequencing was by immunoSEQ multiplex PCR. The sample has 120,000 or so clones, 65% to 80% seen once. The sequencing sample was made of PBMCs. These receptors were obtained from a man younger than 45 in good health and CMV-seropositive. CDR3s include the opening cysteine and the closing phenylalanine or tryptophan. The D gene is left open where the match is weak. Some rows have no size entry. The others give once, few or many, or a class for an expanded clone.

d_call j_call clone_size cdr3_length v_call cdr3_aa cdr3_nt
TRBD1 TRBJ1-2 . 15 TRBV5-1 CASSLDQPGQGGYTF TGTGCCAGCAGCTTAGACCAGCCGGGACAGGGAGGCTACACCTTC
TRBD2 TRBJ2-3 . 16 TRBV27 CASRQLAGGSGDTQYF TGTGCCAGCAGGCAACTAGCGGGGGGGTCAGGAGATACGCAGTATTTT
. TRBJ1-1 few 14 TRBV25-1 CASSDGEAGTEAFF TGTGCCAGCAGTGATGGGGAGGCGGGTACTGAAGCTTTCTTT
TRBD1 TRBJ2-2 . 16 TRBV18 CASSPVRTGATGELFF TGTGCCAGCTCACCAGTCCGGACAGGGGCCACCGGGGAGCTGTTTTTT
. TRBJ1-2 . 12 TRBV2 CASSEIEYGYTF TGTGCCAGCAGTGAAATAGAGTATGGCTACACCTTC
. TRBJ2-3 . 12 TRBV7-3 CASSVGGDTQYF TGTGCCAGCAGCGTGGGGGGAGATACGCAGTATTTT
. TRBJ2-2 . 15 TRBV9 CASSVAQGWTGELFF TGTGCCAGCAGCGTAGCTCAGGGATGGACCGGGGAGCTGTTTTTT
TRBD2 TRBJ2-5 . 16 TRBV5-1 CASSLMTSGEGETQYF TGCGCCAGCAGCTTAATGACTAGCGGGGAGGGGGAGACCCAGTACTTC
. TRBJ2-7 few 16 TRBV4-3 CASSVNSGFGSYEQYF TGCGCCAGCAGCGTCAACAGTGGTTTTGGGTCCTACGAGCAGTACTTC
. TRBJ1-4 . 12 TRBV7-6 CASSLSGKKLFF TGTGCCAGCAGCTTATCAGGGAAAAAACTGTTTTTT
TRBD1 TRBJ1-6 . 15 TRBV6-1 CASSLMGQGDSPLHF TGTGCCAGCAGTTTAATGGGGCAGGGGGATTCACCCCTCCACTTT
. TRBJ2-2 few 15 TRBV9 CASSPRQGGTGELFF TGTGCCAGCAGCCCCCGACAGGGAGGCACCGGGGAGCTGTTTTTT
. TRBJ1-6 . 17 TRBV19 CASSISHARGFNSPLHF TGTGCCAGTAGTATAAGCCACGCACGGGGGTTTAATTCACCCCTCCACTTT
. TRBJ1-5 . 15 TRBV27 CASSLSVPSNQPQHF TGTGCCAGCAGTTTATCTGTTCCAAGCAATCAGCCCCAGCATTTT
TRBD1 TRBJ1-4 . 15 TRBV7-9 CTSSLGDRGREKLFF TGTACCAGCAGCTTAGGGGACAGGGGAAGGGAAAAACTGTTTTTT
. TRBJ1-2 . 14 TRBV6-1 CASSQNTGLYGYTF TGTGCCAGCAGCCAAAATACAGGGCTCTATGGCTACACCTTC
. TRBJ1-3 . 16 TRBV9 CASSVAGGASGNTIYF TGTGCCAGCAGCGTAGCGGGGGGGGCGTCAGGAAACACCATATATTTT
. TRBJ2-3 . 16 TRBV10-3 CAISESIQLNTDTQYF TGTGCCATCAGTGAGTCGATACAGTTAAACACAGATACGCAGTATTTT
. TRBJ1-2 . 13 TRBV30 CAWSWQGFYGYTF TGTGCCTGGAGTTGGCAGGGCTTCTATGGCTACACCTTC
. TRBJ1-1 . 12 TRBV6-1 CASSEAEVGAFF TGTGCCAGCAGTGAAGCGGAGGTAGGAGCTTTCTTT
. TRBJ2-3 . 14 TRBV12-5 CASGWPDREDTQYF TGTGCTAGTGGTTGGCCGGACCGGGAAGATACGCAGTATTTT
TRBD2 TRBJ2-2 few 17 TRBV6-1 CASSDLPAGGNTGELFF TGTGCCAGCAGTGACCTCCCAGCGGGAGGGAACACCGGGGAGCTGTTTTTT
. TRBJ2-5 . 12 TRBV19 CASSPGSETQYF TGTGCCAGTAGTCCCGGGTCCGAGACCCAGTACTTC
TRBD2 TRBJ2-5 . 14 TRBV2 CASSVSGGRETQYF TGTGCCAGCAGTGTTTCTGGCGGGAGGGAGACCCAGTACTTC
TRBD2 TRBJ2-3 . 17 TRBV14 CASSLRRGGISTDTQYF TGTGCCAGCAGCCTGAGGCGGGGGGGAATTAGCACAGATACGCAGTATTTT
TRBD2 TRBJ2-7 . 13 TRBV10-3 CAMTASAGDEQYF TGTGCCATGACGGCCTCGGCGGGGGACGAGCAGTACTTC
TRBD1 TRBJ1-2 . 15 TRBV13 CASRPNRGLSYGYTF TGTGCCAGCAGGCCAAACAGGGGGCTCAGCTATGGCTACACCTTC
TRBD1 TRBJ2-7 once 17 TRBV27 CASSSNSKGQGTYEQYF TGTGCCAGCAGTTCAAATAGCAAGGGACAGGGGACCTACGAGCAGTACTTC
. TRBJ2-3 few 14 TRBV7-2 CASSLHSNTDTQYF TGTGCCAGCAGCTTACACAGCAACACAGATACGCAGTATTTT
TRBD1 TRBJ1-2 . 17 TRBV27 CASSLDWDRVPREGYTF TGTGCCAGCAGTTTAGACTGGGACAGGGTACCCCGGGAGGGCTACACCTTC
. TRBJ1-4 . 14 TRBV12-5 CASGFTEGNEKLFF TGTGCTAGTGGTTTCACAGAGGGTAATGAAAAACTGTTTTTT
TRBD1 TRBJ2-3 . 15 TRBV10-1 CASSEEKQGVDTQYF TGCGCCAGCAGTGAGGAAAAACAGGGGGTAGATACGCAGTATTTT
. TRBJ2-2 . 14 TRBV29-1 CSAYTTPNTGELFF TGCAGCGCCTATACGACACCGAACACCGGGGAGCTGTTTTTT
. TRBJ2-3 . 18 TRBV12-5 CASGLVKTAFPSTDTQYF TGTGCTAGTGGTTTGGTAAAGACTGCCTTCCCTAGCACAGATACGCAGTATTTT
. TRBJ1-2 few 12 TRBV2 CASTPTGSGYTF TGTGCCAGCACCCCTACAGGGTCCGGCTACACCTTC
TRBD1 TRBJ2-1 once 18 TRBV5-1 CASSLGQGANPIYNEQFF TGCGCCAGCAGCTTGGGCCAGGGGGCCAACCCTATCTACAATGAGCAGTTCTTC
. TRBJ2-1 . 14 TRBV18 CASSPTDTYNEQFF TGTGCCAGCTCACCAACAGACACATACAATGAGCAGTTCTTC
TRBD1 TRBJ2-3 . 16 TRBV4-3 CASSHTGTGSTDTQYF TGCGCCAGCAGCCATACCGGGACAGGGAGCACAGATACGCAGTATTTT
TRBD2 TRBJ2-4 . 14 TRBV19 CASSIAGGRNIQYF TGTGCCAGTAGTATAGCGGGGGGGCGAAACATTCAGTACTTC
. TRBJ2-7 . 14 TRBV7-8 CASSPVAALYEQYF TGTGCCAGCAGCCCCGTAGCGGCCCTCTACGAGCAGTACTTC
. TRBJ1-3 . 17 TRBV18 CASSPTGNPNFGNTIYF TGTGCCAGCTCACCAACCGGGAACCCCAACTTTGGAAACACCATATATTTT
. TRBJ2-7 . 13 TRBV13 CASSFSGAYEQYF TGTGCCAGCAGCTTTAGCGGTGCCTACGAGCAGTACTTC
. TRBJ2-6 few 15 TRBV6-5 CASSYGGVGANVLTF TGTGCCAGCAGTTATGGAGGGGTCGGGGCCAACGTCCTGACTTTC
. TRBJ2-7 . 15 TRBV27 CASSLYSQGSYEQYF TGTGCCAGCAGTTTATACAGCCAGGGTAGTTACGAGCAGTACTTC
. TRBJ1-1 . 13 TRBV30 CAWTWGVNTEAFF TGTGCCTGGACTTGGGGCGTGAACACTGAAGCTTTCTTT
TRBD1 TRBJ2-5 few 16 TRBV5-6 CASSRPGQGFLETQYF TGTGCCAGCAGCAGGCCGGGACAGGGCTTTCTAGAGACCCAGTACTTC
. TRBJ1-1 . 13 TRBV2 CASSEAGTTRAFF TGTGCCAGCAGTGAAGCGGGAACAACTAGGGCTTTCTTT
TRBD2 TRBJ2-1 . 19 TRBV4-3 CASSQDLLGASGGPNEQFF TGCGCCAGCAGCCAAGATCTTTTGGGTGCTAGCGGGGGACCCAATGAGCAGTTCTTC
. TRBJ2-4 . 18 TRBV4-3 CASSQDPHGVVAKNIQYF TGCGCCAGCAGCCAAGATCCACACGGGGTAGTGGCCAAAAACATTCAGTACTTC
. TRBJ1-2 few 11 TRBV30 CAWMGVDGYTF TGTGCCTGGATGGGAGTAGATGGCTACACCTTC
TRBD1 TRBJ1-1 . 16 TRBV19 CASSKGRTGGDTEAFF TGTGCCAGTAGTAAGGGCCGGACAGGGGGCGACACTGAAGCTTTCTTT
. TRBJ2-1 once 17 TRBV5-1 CASSKSPRRNQNNEQFF TGCGCCAGCAGCAAGAGTCCTCGGAGAAATCAAAACAATGAGCAGTTCTTC
. TRBJ2-7 . 13 TRBV7-2 CASGSGRSYEQYF TGTGCCAGCGGCAGCGGCAGGTCCTACGAGCAGTACTTC
TRBD1 TRBJ2-2 . 15 TRBV7-8 CASSQTGQTTGELFF TGTGCCAGCAGCCAGACGGGACAGACCACCGGGGAGCTGTTTTTT